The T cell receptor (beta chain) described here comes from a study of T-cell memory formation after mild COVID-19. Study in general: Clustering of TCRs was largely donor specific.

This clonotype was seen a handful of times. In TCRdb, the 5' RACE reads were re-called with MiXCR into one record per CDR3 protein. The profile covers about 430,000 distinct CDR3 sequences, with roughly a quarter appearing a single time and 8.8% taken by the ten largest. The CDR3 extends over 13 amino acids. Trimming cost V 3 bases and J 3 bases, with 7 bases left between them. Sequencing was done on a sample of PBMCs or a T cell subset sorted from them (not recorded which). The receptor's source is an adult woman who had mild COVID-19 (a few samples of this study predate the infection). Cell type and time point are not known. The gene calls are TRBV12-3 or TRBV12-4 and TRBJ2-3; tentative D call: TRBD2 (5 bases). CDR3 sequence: CASSFLATDTQYF. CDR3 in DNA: TGTGCCAGCAGTTTCCTAGCAACAGATACGCAGTATTTT.